A single sample is the source of the 5 T cell receptor beta chains below, sequenced in a study of cytomegalovirus exposure and HLA in healthy donors. The PCR contained 60 Vbeta and 13 Jbeta primers. The protocol was immunoSEQ multiplex PCR, while the TCRdb copy is restricted to in-frame clones and leaves out a portion. This sample has some 150,000 clones, with 65% to 85% found just once. The sequencing sample was made of PBMCs. The receptors were gathered from a woman aged 40 to 50 in good health and CMV-seropositive.

This chain uses TRBV4-1 with TRBJ2-2; D is possibly TRBD2 (6 bases). From germline, CDR1 is MGHRA and CDR2 YSYEKL. This CDR3 is built from 16 residues. V lost 4 bases and J lost 0, with 12 bases in between. For the CDR3, the DNA is TGCGCCAGCAGCCGAAGTAGGGAGGCGAACACCGGGGAGCTGTTTTTT. Translating it yields CASSRSREANTGELFF.

The chain links TRBV4-1 to TRBJ1-5, with unresolved D. V was cut by 2 bases and J by 3 bases, with 14 bases left in between. This CDR3 is 16 amino acids long. Germline V lookup: CDR1 MGHRA, CDR2 YSYEKL. The CDR3 loop is CASSQLGEGNNQPQHF. CDR3 coding DNA: TGCGCCAGCAGCCAACTGGGAGAGGGAAACAATCAGCCCCAGCATTTT.

The chain recombines TRBV6-5 with TRBJ2-7; a possible D gene is TRBD2 (5 bases). CDR3 length: 15 residues. The germline CDR1 and CDR2 sequences are MNHEY and SVGAGI. Trimming took 2 bases from V and 2 from J, leaving 13 bases between them. The CDR3 is CASSYKDSFTYEQYF. DNA of the CDR3: TGTGCCAGCAGTTACAAGGACTCTTTTACCTACGAGCAGTACTTC.

The CDR3 coding sequence is TGTGCCAGTAGTCTACAGGGGCGAAACACCATATATTTT. Translating gives CASSLQGRNTIYF. The chain couples TRBV19 to TRBJ1-3, with TRBD1 matching over 7 bases. Germline V gene data show CDR1 as LNHDA and CDR2 as SQIVND (reference sequence). Losses at the gene ends were 5 bases for V and 5 bases for J; bases not matched to a gene: 3. CDR3 length: 13 amino acids.

This clone was found once. This chain uses TRBV10-3 with TRBJ1-6, with 8 bases fitting TRBD1. The CDR3 has 14 residues. The trim removed 6 bases at V and 7 bases at J, leaving 5 bases unmatched. The germline V gene encodes CDR1 ENHRY and CDR2 SYGVKD. CDR3 sequence: CAISSTGENSPLHF. CDR3 DNA sequence: TGTGCCATCAGCTCGACAGGGGAGAATTCACCCCTCCACTTT.